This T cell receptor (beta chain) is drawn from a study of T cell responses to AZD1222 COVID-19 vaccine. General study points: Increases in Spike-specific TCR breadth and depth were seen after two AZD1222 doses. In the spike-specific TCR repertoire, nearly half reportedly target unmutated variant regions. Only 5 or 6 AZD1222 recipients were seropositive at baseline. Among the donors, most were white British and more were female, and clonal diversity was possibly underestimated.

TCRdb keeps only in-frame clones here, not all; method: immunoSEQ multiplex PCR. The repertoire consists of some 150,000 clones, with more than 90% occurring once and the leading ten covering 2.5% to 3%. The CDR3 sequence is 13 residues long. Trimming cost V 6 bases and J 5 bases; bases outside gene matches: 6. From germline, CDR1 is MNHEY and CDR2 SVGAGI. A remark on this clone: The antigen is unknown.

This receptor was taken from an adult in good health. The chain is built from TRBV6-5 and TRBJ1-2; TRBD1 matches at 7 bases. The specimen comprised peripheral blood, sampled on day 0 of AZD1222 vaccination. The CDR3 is CASRGPGQYGYTF. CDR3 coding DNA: TGTGCCAGCAGGGGTCCGGGACAGTATGGCTACACCTTC.